This T cell receptor beta chain stems from a study of T cells in Graves' hyperthyroidism and ophthalmopathy. The study's findings and limits: A model of 13 V-J pairs discriminated ophthalmopathy from stable hyperthyroidism. In blood, most of the thyroid clonotypes expanded above 0.001 were also present.

This clonotype has a count of ten or more. The antigen is undetermined. Together with thyroid ultrasound, orbital computed tomography, serum thyroxine and TRAb, clinical symptoms were used for diagnoses. Extraction of PBMCs used roughly 9.6 ml of fresh peripheral blood. Trimming pared 6 bases from V and 0 bases from J, leaving 18 bases between. Germline V gives CDR1 LNHDA, CDR2 SQIVND (reference sequence). This CDR3 has 17 residues. The CDR3 regions of TCR beta were amplified from RNA transcripts. First-round RT-PCR with HTBI primers amplified the TCR CDR3 region. In TCRdb, the multiplex PCR reads were re-called with MiXCR into one record per CDR3 protein. The sample records about 580,000 distinct CDR3 sequences, approximately 14% being singletons.

Sequenced material: blood. The chain couples TRBV19 to TRBJ1-3; the D gene is possibly TRBD1 (5 bases). This TCR was sampled from a woman in her thirties with Graves' hyperthyroidism that later progressed to Graves' ophthalmopathy. CDR3: CASSSRDRWFSGNTIYF. The CDR3 coding sequence is TGTGCCAGTAGCTCCCGGGACCGATGGTTCTCTGGAAACACCATATATTTT. Full variable domain (missing parts from reference TRBV19 and TRBJ1-3): DGGITQSPKYLFRKEGQNVTLSCEQNLNHDAMYWYRQDPGQGLRLIYYSQIVNDFQKGDIAEGYSVSREKKESFPLTVTSAQKNPTAFYLCASSSRDRWFSGNTIYFGEGSWLTVV.